This T cell receptor beta chain was obtained from a study of cytomegalovirus exposure and HLA in healthy donors (TCRdb year 2017). For the wider study: An earlier analysis of several hundred of the donors reported approximately 270 Gb of sequence data and 120 million or so unique TCR beta sequences from some 180 million T cells. About 330 gigabases of sequencing data and 70 million to 100 million unique TCR sequences made up an early release that covered under 750 HLA-typed donors. Of the approximately 400 genotyped donors, approximately 83% fell in the genetic ancestry cluster associated with self-reported Caucasian donors. The study aimed to test whether signatures of past pathogen exposure could be identified by cataloging public T cell receptors. Using immunosequencing, the study profiled T cell repertoires from about 620 subjects and related those repertoires to cytomegalovirus serostatus. A separate validation cohort of 100 to 150 different subjects was used in addition to the roughly 670-subject first cohort. The study combined high-throughput TCR immunosequencing, statistical association of individual TCRs with disease status, and machine learning to predict cytomegalovirus infection status. A later analysis re-analyzed previously published TCR beta repertoires from 666 donors and added high-resolution HLA genotyping to study TCR occurrence patterns. Rather than using new phenotypic data, the later analysis identified candidate immune exposures from TCR beta sequences and from how often those sequences occurred across donors. An earlier analysis of 587 of the donors used high-throughput TCR beta sequencing to judge whether each TCR beta V gene segment behaved as functional or pseudogenic. Alongside the repertoire data, information on donor age, sex, ethnicity and CMV serostatus was compiled. Genome-wide SNP genotypes for about three fifths of the 666 donors were used in a later genetic analysis, which treated that subset as a discovery cohort. Every discovery cohort repertoire had been produced on one sequencing platform. HLA typing covered class I and class II loci at four-digit resolution. The number of typed donors differed by locus: about 629-640 for A, B, C, DRB1 and DQB1; some 540 for DQA1; approximately 600 for DPA1; and 400 to 480 for DPB1. A few DR-DQ haplotypes were treated as single units for association and clustering because of strong linkage in the cohort. Among 300 to 450 genotyped donors of the cohort, an average of about 240,000 unique TCR beta nucleotide sequences were sequenced per donor, approximately 20% of them non-productive.

The CDR1 and CDR2 encoded by the germline V gene are SGHVS and FNYEAQ. From cysteine to phenylalanine, the CDR3 is 18 amino acids long. Only the CDR3 DNA is retained, 54 bases long and in frame from the first base. Germline trimming: 2 bases from V, 6 bases from J; junction bases outside gene matches: 13. Libraries were made using the immunoSEQ multiplex PCR assay. The multiplex PCR relied on a mix of 60 forward primers for TCR Vbeta segments and 13 reverse primers for TCR Jbeta segments. Amplification of the CDR3 region of rearranged TCR beta genes was performed with a multiplex PCR assay on genomic DNA. Amplified TCR beta libraries were sequenced as 87-base-pair reads on the Illumina HiSeq System. In the source study's methods: A later analysis tallied 75 million to 85 million unique TCR beta chains across the 700 or so repertoires, and some 12 million of those chains were shared by two or more donors. A nearest-neighbor algorithm error-corrected the raw reads and collapsed the reads into unique sequences, merging closely related sequences to remove PCR and sequencing errors. CDR3 sequences were aligned to IMGT reference sequences to assign V, D and J gene segments. For a sequence to be retained, a match of at least six nucleotides to both a V gene segment and a J gene segment was required. Rearrangements were called productive when the CDR3 lacked stop codons and stayed in frame with V and J; all others were non-productive. Following IMGT convention, CDR3 was defined as the stretch from the second conserved V-encoded cysteine to the conserved J-encoded phenylalanine. The earlier analysis of about 590 of the donors excluded sequences that lacked an unambiguous match to a single V gene segment. In an earlier analysis of approximately 590 of the donors, a V segment was called functional when productive rearrangements were above 56.7%, and segregating when the standard deviation between donors exceeded 5%. A statistical classification framework was developed to diagnose cytomegalovirus status using the catalog of TCR beta chain sequences. A later analysis assigned V and J genes by comparing TCR nucleotide sequences with IMGT/GENE-DB human TR gene sequences. Using the TCRdist pipeline, a later analysis assigned CDR3 sequences along with most-parsimonious VDJ recombination scenarios. In a later analysis, each TCR beta chain was defined by its CDR3 amino acid sequence together with its V-gene family, and reads without a unique V-gene family were excluded. In a later analysis, nearly 600 highly shared, low-generation-probability nucleotide sequences were removed to address suspected cross-contamination and a sequencing artifact. In a later analysis, a clonal expansion index for each public chain was calculated from normalized within-repertoire ranks of inferred template counts. In a later analysis, generation probabilities were computed using a VDJ recombination model fitted to out-of-frame rearrangements, and the results were checked against IGoR. A later analysis scored TCR-TCR, TCR-HLA and TCR-CMV co-occurrence with hypergeometric tests, applying a repertoire-size bias correction to TCR pairs. A later analysis estimated false discovery rates by permuting HLA or CMV assignments 20 times. A later analysis grouped co-occurring TCRs with DBSCAN, adding TCRdist sequence similarity when clustering within HLA-allele-positive subsets. Repertoires with fewer than 30,000 or more than 120,000 public chains were left out of co-occurrence clustering, as were five repertoires with anomalous nucleotide sharing. TCRdb provides this immuneACCESS table in a form limited to in-frame rearrangements. Some clones are lacking; in checked studies, under half of them reflect an unresolved V gene, and why the rest are absent is not known. That table is the source of V, J and clone size, and D and trimming were worked out from the DNA. Recorded for this sample are more than 100,000 clones; around 77% of them occurred a single time. The ten top clones hold roughly 0.9% of the sample.

Overall results and qualifications from the work: Linkage disequilibrium might explain the correlated functional status among segregating V segments, but an unknown experimental factor could not be excluded. It was suggested by the authors that the approach could potentially be generalized to other disease states and immunological phenotypes. The 87-base-pair reads could not distinguish some IMGT-functional V segments, including TRBV6-2 and TRBV6-3, so those segments were excluded. CMV serostatus was the only immune exposure information available for the cohort. In a later analysis, TCR association rates were found to vary across HLA loci, with the most associated TCRs seen for DRB1 alleles and the fewest for HLA-C alleles. In this cohort, only TCR beta chains were sequenced, and detectable features were limited by the absence of alpha or paired-chain data. In an earlier analysis of more than 450 of the donors, most TCR beta V segments were observed in productive rearrangements about 90% or about 30% of the time, broadly matching IMGT annotations. Most TCR sequences were observed very rarely across donors, whereas some public TCRs were present in many individuals. The classifier was reported to diagnose cytomegalovirus status with high specificity and sensitivity in both the original cohort and the validation cohort. A later analysis associated 16,951 TCR beta sequences with specific HLA alleles at a false discovery rate of 0.05. Sequencing depth was assumed to be roughly uniform across donors in the presence/absence analyses, though that assumption may not hold. In vitro tests confirmed that a few of the cytomegalovirus-associated TCR beta chains recognize cytomegalovirus antigens. Assigning TCR associations to individual alleles was difficult when HLA alleles, especially DR and DQ, strongly co-occurred. The earlier analysis of 450 to 700 of the donors excluded roughly 17 rarely observed V segments, including chromosome 9 orphons, because counts were too low. The sequencing pipeline was judged likely to have produced a cluster of highly shared sequence variants as a technical artifact. A further reported finding was that TCR beta sequences accurately predicted the HLA-A and HLA-B alleles for most subjects in the first cohort. Because HLA typing was missing for some donors at each locus, association tests included only the typed subset. A total of 164 TCR beta chains were listed by the study as associated with cytomegalovirus. A later genetic analysis associated a missense DCLRE1C variant with V-gene and J-gene trimming of TCR beta chains, and an independent cohort replicated the association. Compared with the roughly 670-donor mean, donors in an Asian-associated ancestry cluster had fewer N-insertions in productive TCRs, according to a later genetic analysis. Most CMV-associated TCR beta chains appeared to be HLA-restricted in a later analysis, and the HLA associations seemed to be driven largely by CMV exposure. Compared with equally common non-associated chains, HLA-associated TCR beta chains in a later analysis were more clonally expanded and had lower generation probabilities. According to a later analysis, parvovirus B19, influenza, CMV and Epstein-Barr virus appeared linked to several top co-occurrence clusters.

A note on this clone: Its antigen target is currently unknown. No clone much larger than this one lies a single base away; base qualities are absent.

In total, 500 to 700 healthy bone marrow donors made up the cohort. At the time of sampling, all cohort members were nominally healthy, though unrecorded immune exposures were likely present. The donor tested CMV seronegative and was one of the 352 seronegative cohort members. Each donor provided a peripheral blood sample, and peripheral blood mononuclear cells were used for TCR beta sequencing. Genomic DNA was extracted from the blood cell samples with the Qiagen DNeasy Blood Extraction Kit. The specimen sequenced was PBMCs. The sequence came from a woman aged 55-75 years in good health and CMV-seronegative. Recombination linked TRBV7-6 to TRBJ2-1; TRBD2 aligns with 10 central bases. CDR3 reads: CASSLFTAGGLGGNEQFF. Here is the DNA: TGTGCCAGCAGCTTATTCACAGCGGGGGGGCTGGGGGGCAATGAGCAGTTCTTC.